This T cell receptor beta chain comes out of a study of identical twins. V lost 7 bases, J lost 0 bases, and 10 bases lay in between. Per germline, CDR1 DFQATT and CDR2 SNEGSKA (reference sequence). The length of the CDR3 is 13 residues. Study-wide findings and caveats: Cross-sectional statistics underpinned the conclusions; the same donors were not followed. In monozygotic twins, models underestimated the sharing of out-of-frame TCR alpha. For zero-insertion analyses, partial confounding could come from invariant MAIT and iNKT cells.

TCRdb reprocessed the 5' RACE reads with MiXCR, giving one entry per CDR3 protein. This sample carries about 530,000 distinct CDR3 sequences, about a fifth of them seen once, and the ten largest clones take around 0.5%. This clonotype turned up a few times. The antigen remains undetermined. These data also formed part of another study, on yellow fever vaccine responses in identical twins.

The clonotype was recovered from a woman aged 18 to 35 in good health. Input material: CD4+ T cells sorted from blood. This chain joins TRBV20-1 and TRBJ2-1; the D gene is possibly TRBD2 (5 bases). The CDR3 DNA reads TGCAGTGGTCGCACTAGCTCCTACAATGAGCAGTTCTTC. This translates into CSGRTSSYNEQFF.